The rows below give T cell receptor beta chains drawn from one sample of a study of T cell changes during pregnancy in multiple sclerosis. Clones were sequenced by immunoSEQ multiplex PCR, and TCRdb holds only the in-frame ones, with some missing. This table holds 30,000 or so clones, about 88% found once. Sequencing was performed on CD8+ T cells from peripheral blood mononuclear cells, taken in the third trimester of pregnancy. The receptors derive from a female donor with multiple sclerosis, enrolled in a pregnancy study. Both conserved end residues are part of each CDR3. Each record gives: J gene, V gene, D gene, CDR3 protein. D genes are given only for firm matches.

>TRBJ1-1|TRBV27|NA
CASSPSLLGTEAFF
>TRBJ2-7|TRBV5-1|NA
CASSFLGGEQYF
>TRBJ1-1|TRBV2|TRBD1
CASTHRGTEAFF
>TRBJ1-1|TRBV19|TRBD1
CASSRGQGALNTEAFF
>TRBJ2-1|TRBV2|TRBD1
CASKQGVTQFF
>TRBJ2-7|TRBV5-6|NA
CASSHSREQYF
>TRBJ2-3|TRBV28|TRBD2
CASSHPIAGGPSDTQYF
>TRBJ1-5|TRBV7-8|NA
CASSLDRGSNQPQHF
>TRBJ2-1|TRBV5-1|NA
CASSPWDWRRGDEQFF
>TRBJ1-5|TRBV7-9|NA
CATSRVGDSNQPQHF
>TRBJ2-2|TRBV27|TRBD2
CASRPGGPTGELFF
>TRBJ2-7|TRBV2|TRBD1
CASSGKATGSSYEQYF
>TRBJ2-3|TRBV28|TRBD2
CASSFPWTSGTDTQYF
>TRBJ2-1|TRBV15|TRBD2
CATSRDRGGREQFF
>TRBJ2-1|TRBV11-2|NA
CASSLGAGPYNEQFF
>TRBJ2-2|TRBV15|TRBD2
CATSSGGTSYSGELFF
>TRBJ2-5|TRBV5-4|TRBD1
CASRNGQGGQQETQYF
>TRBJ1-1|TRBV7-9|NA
CASSFKGRTEAFF
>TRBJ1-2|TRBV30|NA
CAWVPGGFKGLDGYTF
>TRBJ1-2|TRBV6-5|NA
CASSYSLLGHGYTF
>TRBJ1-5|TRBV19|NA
CASSIGWRQPQHF
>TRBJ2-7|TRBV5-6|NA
CASSSGSVIQYF
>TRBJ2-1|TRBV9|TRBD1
CASSVGDRAQSAEQFF
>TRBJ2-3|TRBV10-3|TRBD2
CAISGTSGELRDTQYF
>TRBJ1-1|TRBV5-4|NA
CASSLWRMMNTEAFF
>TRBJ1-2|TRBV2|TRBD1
CASKGGRLDGYTF
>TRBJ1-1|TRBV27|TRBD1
CASSASGGTEAFF
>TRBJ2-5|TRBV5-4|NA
CASSPEHRAYQETQYF
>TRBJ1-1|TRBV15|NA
CATSRDGGNTEAFF
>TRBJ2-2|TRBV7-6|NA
CASSWAAPGELFF
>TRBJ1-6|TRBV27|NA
CASSSTGSNSPLHF
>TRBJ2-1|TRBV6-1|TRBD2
CASSEAASGGQNEQFF
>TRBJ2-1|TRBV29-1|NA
CSPGTNNEQFF
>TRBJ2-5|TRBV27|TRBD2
CASSARLAGVLKTQYF
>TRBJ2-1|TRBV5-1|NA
CASRSFDGMSSYNEQFF
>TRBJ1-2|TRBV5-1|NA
CASSLDAVDGYTF